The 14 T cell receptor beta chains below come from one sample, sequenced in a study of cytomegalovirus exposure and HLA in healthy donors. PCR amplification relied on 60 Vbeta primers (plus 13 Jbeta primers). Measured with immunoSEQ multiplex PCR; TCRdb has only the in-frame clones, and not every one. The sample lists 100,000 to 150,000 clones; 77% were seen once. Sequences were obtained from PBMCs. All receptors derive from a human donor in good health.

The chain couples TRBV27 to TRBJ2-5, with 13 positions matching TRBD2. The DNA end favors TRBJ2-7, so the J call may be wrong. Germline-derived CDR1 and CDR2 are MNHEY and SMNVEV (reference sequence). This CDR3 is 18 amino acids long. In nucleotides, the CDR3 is TGTGCCAGCAGTTTGGAACTAGCGGGAGGGCCGGAGGGGTACGAGCAGTACTTC. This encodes CASSLELAGGPEGYEQYF.

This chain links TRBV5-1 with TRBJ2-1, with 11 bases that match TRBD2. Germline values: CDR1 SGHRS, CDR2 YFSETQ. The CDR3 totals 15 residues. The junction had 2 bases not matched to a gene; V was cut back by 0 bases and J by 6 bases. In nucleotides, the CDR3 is TGCGCCAGCAGCTTGGCTCTAGCGGGAGGCAATGAGCAGTTCTTC. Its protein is CASSLALAGGNEQFF.

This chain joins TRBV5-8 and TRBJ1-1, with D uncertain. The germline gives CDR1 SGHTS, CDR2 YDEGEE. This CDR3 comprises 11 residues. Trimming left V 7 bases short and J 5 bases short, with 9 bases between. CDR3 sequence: CASGRVTEAFF. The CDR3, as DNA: TGTGCCAGCGGGAGGGTAACTGAAGCTTTCTTT.

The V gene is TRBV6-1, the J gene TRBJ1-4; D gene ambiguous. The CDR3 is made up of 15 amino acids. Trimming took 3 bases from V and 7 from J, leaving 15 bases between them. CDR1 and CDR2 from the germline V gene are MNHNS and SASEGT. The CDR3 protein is CASSDRLGRAEKLFF. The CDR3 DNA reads TGTGCCAGCAGTGACCGTCTGGGGAGGGCTGAAAAACTGTTTTTT.

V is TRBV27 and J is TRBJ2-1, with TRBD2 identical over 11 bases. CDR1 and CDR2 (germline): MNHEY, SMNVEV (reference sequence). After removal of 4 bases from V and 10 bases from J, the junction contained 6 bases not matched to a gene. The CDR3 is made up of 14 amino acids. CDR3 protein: CASSSLAGGREQFF. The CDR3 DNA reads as TGTGCCAGCAGTTCGCTAGCGGGAGGAAGGGAGCAGTTCTTC.

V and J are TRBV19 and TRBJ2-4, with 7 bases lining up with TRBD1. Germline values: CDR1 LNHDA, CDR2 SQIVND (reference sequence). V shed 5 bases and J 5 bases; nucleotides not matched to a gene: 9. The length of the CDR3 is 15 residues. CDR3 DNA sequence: TGTGCCAGTAGTTACACCGGGACAGCGCAAAACATTCAGTACTTC. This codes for CASSYTGTAQNIQYF.

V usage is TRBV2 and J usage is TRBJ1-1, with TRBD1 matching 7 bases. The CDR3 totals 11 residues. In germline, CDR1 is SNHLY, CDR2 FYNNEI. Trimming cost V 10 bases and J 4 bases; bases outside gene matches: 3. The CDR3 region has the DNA TGTGCCATTCCAGGGGGCACTGAAGCTTTCTTT. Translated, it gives CAIPGGTEAFF.

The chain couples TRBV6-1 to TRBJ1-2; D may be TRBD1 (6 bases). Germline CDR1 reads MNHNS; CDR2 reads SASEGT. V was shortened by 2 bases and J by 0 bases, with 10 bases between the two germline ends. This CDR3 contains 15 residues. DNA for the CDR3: TGTGCCAGCAGTGAACAGGGGAACACTAACTATGGCTACACCTTC. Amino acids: CASSEQGNTNYGYTF.

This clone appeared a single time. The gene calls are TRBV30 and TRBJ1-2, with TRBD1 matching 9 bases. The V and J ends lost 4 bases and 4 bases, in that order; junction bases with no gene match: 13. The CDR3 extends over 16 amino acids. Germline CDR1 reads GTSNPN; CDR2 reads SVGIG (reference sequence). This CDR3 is CAWIRTGATGSYGYTF. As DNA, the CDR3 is TGTGCCTGGATTCGGACAGGGGCCACCGGATCCTATGGCTACACCTTC.

As DNA, the CDR3 is TGTGCCAGCAGCCCCGGAGGGTGGGACAGCAACTCCTACGAGCAGTACTTC. It encodes CASSPGGWDSNSYEQYF. The rearrangement joins TRBV7-9 to TRBJ2-7; a weak D match, TRBD1 (7 bases). Germline values: CDR1 SEHNR, CDR2 FQNEAQ (reference sequence). V lost 5 bases and J lost 0, with 20 bases in between. The CDR3 runs to 17 residues.

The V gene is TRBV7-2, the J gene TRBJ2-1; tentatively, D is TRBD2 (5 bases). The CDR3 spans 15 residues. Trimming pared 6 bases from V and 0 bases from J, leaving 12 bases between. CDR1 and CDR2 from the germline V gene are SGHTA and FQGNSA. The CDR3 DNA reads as TGTGCCAGCAGTCAGGACTTCCGCTCCTACAATGAGCAGTTCTTC. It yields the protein CASSQDFRSYNEQFF. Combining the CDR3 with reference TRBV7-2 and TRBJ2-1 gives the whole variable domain GAGVSQSPSNKVTEKGKDVELRCDPISGHTALYWYRQSLGQGLEFLIYFQGNSAPDKSGLPSDRFSAERTGGSVSTLTIQRTQQEDSAVYLCASSQDFRSYNEQFFGPGTRLTVL.

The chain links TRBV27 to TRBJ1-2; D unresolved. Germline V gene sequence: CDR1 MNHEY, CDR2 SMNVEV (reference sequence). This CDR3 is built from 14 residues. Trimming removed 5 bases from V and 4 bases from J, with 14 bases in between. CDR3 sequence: CASSTNSGTYGYTF. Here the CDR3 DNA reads TGTGCCAGCAGTACGAACTCAGGTACCTATGGCTACACCTTC.

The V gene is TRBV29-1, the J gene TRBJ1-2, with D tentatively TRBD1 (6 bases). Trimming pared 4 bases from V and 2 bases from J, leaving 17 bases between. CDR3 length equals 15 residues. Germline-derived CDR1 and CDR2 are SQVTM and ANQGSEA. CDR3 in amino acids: CSVGQGKDANYGYTF. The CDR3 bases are TGCAGCGTTGGGCAGGGGAAGGACGCGAACTATGGCTACACCTTC.

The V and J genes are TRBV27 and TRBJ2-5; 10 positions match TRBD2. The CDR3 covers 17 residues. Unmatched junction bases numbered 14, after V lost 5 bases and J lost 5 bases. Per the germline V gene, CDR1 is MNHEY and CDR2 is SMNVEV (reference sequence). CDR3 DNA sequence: TGTGCCAGCAGTCCGCTTGGGAGGACTAGCGGCATGGAGACCCAGTACTTC. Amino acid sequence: CASSPLGRTSGMETQYF.